A selection of T cell receptor beta chains follows, all from one sample in a study of spatial heterogeneity in lung cancer. TCRdb redid the calling of the 5' RACE reads with MiXCR, one entry per CDR3 protein. The sample yields tens of thousands of distinct CDR3 sequences, more than 10% seen once. The material sequenced was PBMCs, taken at surgery. These TCRs come from a male donor with early-stage non-small cell lung cancer. Both conserved end residues are part of each CDR3. The D gene is left open where the match is weak. Expanded clones are given a class, and other clones once, few, many or no size at all.

CDR3 protein	CDR3 DNA	clone size	V gene	J gene	D gene
CASSPGYNQPQHF	TGTGCCAGCTCACCGGGCTACAATCAGCCCCAGCATTTT	-	TRBV18	TRBJ1-5	-
CSARRTGVQGEQFF	TGCAGTGCTAGACGGACTGGGGTTCAGGGTGAGCAGTTCTTC	many	TRBV20-1	TRBJ2-1	-
CASGLSGEQFF	TGTGCCAGCGGACTTAGCGGGGAGCAGTTCTTC	few	TRBV6-2/TRBV6-3	TRBJ2-1	TRBD2
CASSPTGTPYEQYF	TGCGCCAGCAGCCCGACAGGTACACCCTACGAGCAGTACTTC	few	TRBV4-1	TRBJ2-7	-
CSASRLADLNEQFF	TGCAGTGCTAGCCGGCTAGCAGATCTCAATGAGCAGTTCTTC	-	TRBV20-1	TRBJ2-1	-
CASSVNPIRGLAFRRDTGELFF	TGTGCCAGCAGCGTAAACCCCATTCGGGGACTAGCGTTCCGAAGAGACACCGGGGAGCTGTTTTTT	many	TRBV9	TRBJ2-2	TRBD2
CASSFPSTSGANVLTF	TGTGCCAGCAGCTTTCCTAGCACCTCTGGGGCCAACGTCCTGACTTTC	-	TRBV7-2	TRBJ2-6	-
CASSLGQGAPPLHF	TGTGCCAGCAGCTTGGGACAGGGCGCGCCACCCCTCCACTTT	-	TRBV5-6	TRBJ1-6	TRBD1
CASSLSPGPFNEQFF	TGTGCCAGCAGCCTTAGTCCGGGACCCTTCAATGAGCAGTTCTTC	-	TRBV7-3	TRBJ2-1	-
CASSTGAGGSGELFF	TGTGCCAGCAGTACTGGTGCGGGAGGGAGCGGGGAGCTGTTTTTT	once	TRBV12-3/TRBV12-4	TRBJ2-2	TRBD2
CSAPLAGVQNIQYF	TGCAGTGCGCCGCTAGCGGGGGTTCAAAACATTCAGTACTTC	few	TRBV20-1	TRBJ2-4	TRBD2
CSARGMNTEAFF	TGCAGTGCCCGGGGTATGAACACTGAAGCTTTCTTT	-	TRBV20-1	TRBJ1-1	-
CASSYSSRTFTDTQYF	TGTGCCAGCAGTTACTCTTCTAGGACCTTCACAGATACGCAGTATTTT	-	TRBV6-5	TRBJ2-3	-
CATSDRFPGTGESYTF	TGTGCCACCAGTGATCGCTTTCCCGGGACAGGGGAGTCCTACACCTTC	many	TRBV24-1	TRBJ1-2	TRBD1
CSAQSEGRAQYF	TGCAGTGCTCAGTCGGAAGGGAGGGCTCAGTACTTC	-	TRBV20-1	TRBJ2-7	TRBD2
CSARGRGFYEQYF	TGCAGTGCTAGAGGCAGGGGATTCTACGAGCAGTACTTC	few	TRBV20-1	TRBJ2-7	-
CASSQEAGGMTDTQYF	TGCGCCAGCAGCCAAGAGGCGGGAGGGATGACAGATACGCAGTATTTT	-	TRBV4-3	TRBJ2-3	TRBD2
CASTPRSGVNTGELFF	TGTGCCAGCACCCCGCGGTCAGGGGTGAACACCGGGGAGCTGTTTTTT	few	TRBV7-6	TRBJ2-2	-
CASSLALGQGGEQYF	TGTGCCAGCAGCTTAGCGCTGGGACAGGGAGGCGAGCAGTACTTC	-	TRBV7-2	TRBJ2-7	TRBD1
CSVASGEETQYF	TGCAGCGTTGCTAGCGGGGAAGAGACCCAGTACTTC	many	TRBV29-1	TRBJ2-5	TRBD2
CAISGTEIFGYTF	TGTGCCATCAGCGGGACAGAGATATTCGGCTACACCTTC	many	TRBV10-3	TRBJ1-2	TRBD1
CASRRQANYGYTF	TGTGCCAGCAGGAGACAAGCTAACTATGGCTACACCTTC	-	TRBV27	TRBJ1-2	-
CASSLMGMNTEAFF	TGTGCCAGCAGTCTAATGGGCATGAACACTGAAGCTTTCTTT	-	TRBV7-9	TRBJ1-1	-
CASSQGTDYGYTF	TGTGCCAGCAGCCAGGGGACCGATTATGGCTACACCTTC	few	TRBV3-1	TRBJ1-2	-
CSVAQGLITDTQYF	TGCAGCGTTGCGCAAGGACTGATCACAGATACGCAGTATTTT	-	TRBV29-1	TRBJ2-3	-
CASSLGQPNEKLFF	TGCGCCAGCAGCTTGGGACAGCCTAATGAAAAACTGTTTTTT	few	TRBV5-1	TRBJ1-4	-
CASSYPGGGRNTEAFF	TGTGCCAGCAGTTACCCAGGGGGGGGCCGAAACACTGAAGCTTTCTTT	few	TRBV6-6	TRBJ1-1	TRBD1
CASSLGRRNQPQHF	TGTGCCAGCAGTTTAGGGCGAAGAAATCAGCCCCAGCATTTT	many	TRBV28	TRBJ1-5	-
CASSSTSSVYEQFF	TGTGCCAGCTCCTCAACTTCCTCTGTGTATGAGCAGTTCTTC	-	TRBV18	TRBJ2-1	-
CASSYRDGRQPQHF	TGTGCCAGCAGTTACAGGGACGGACGTCAGCCCCAGCATTTT	-	TRBV6-5	TRBJ1-5	-
CASSFRDRGLNEQFF	TGCGCCAGCAGCTTCCGGGACAGGGGGCTGAATGAGCAGTTCTTC	many	TRBV5-1	TRBJ2-1	TRBD1
CSAIGLAESQETQYF	TGCAGTGCTATAGGACTAGCGGAGTCCCAAGAGACCCAGTACTTC	-	TRBV20-1	TRBJ2-5	TRBD2
CASSPNTGVNQPQHF	TGTGCCAGCTCACCAAACACAGGGGTTAATCAGCCCCAGCATTTT	-	TRBV18	TRBJ1-5	TRBD1
CASSQDSGKSTYF	TGCGCCAGCAGCCAGGACTCCGGGAAATCCACGTATTTT	-	TRBV4-3	TRBJ2-3	-
CASRPEVGTSYNEQFF	TGCGCCAGCAGACCAGAGGTAGGCACCTCCTACAATGAGCAGTTCTTC	-	TRBV5-1	TRBJ2-1	-
CASSSRQGNSDTQYF	TGTGCCAGCAGCTCTCGACAGGGTAATTCCGATACGCAGTATTTT	many	TRBV7-2	TRBJ2-3	TRBD1
CASSPLPGPSYEQYF	TGTGCCAGCAGCCCCCTGCCGGGACCCTCCTACGAGCAGTACTTC	-	TRBV3-1	TRBJ2-7	-
CSARDAGGPGNEKLFF	TGCAGTGCTAGAGATGCCGGGGGGCCTGGTAATGAAAAACTGTTTTTT	-	TRBV20-1	TRBJ1-4	-
CSARGKLQGASYGYTF	TGCAGTGCTAGAGGCAAATTACAGGGGGCGTCCTATGGCTACACCTTC	many	TRBV20-1	TRBJ1-2	TRBD1
CASSYGRSYEQYF	TGTGCCAGCAGTTATGGCAGGTCCTACGAGCAGTACTTC	many	TRBV28	TRBJ2-7	-
CASSSGRQPQHF	TGTGCCAGCAGCTCAGGACGGCAGCCCCAGCATTTT	-	TRBV7-2	TRBJ1-5	-
CASSLGVAKNTQYF	TGTGCCAGCAGCTTGGGGGTTGCCAAGAATACGCAGTATTTT	many	TRBV5-4	TRBJ2-3	-
CASSLSRDVGLFF	TGTGCCAGCAGTTTGTCGCGGGACGTGGGGCTGTTTTTT	few	TRBV27	TRBJ2-2	-
CASSLQGFSSPLHF	TGTGCCAGCTCCTTGCAGGGTTTCAGTTCACCCCTCCACTTT	-	TRBV7-2	TRBJ1-6	-
CSASAGHTYEQYF	TGCAGTGCTAGTGCGGGACACACCTACGAGCAGTACTTC	few	TRBV20-1	TRBJ2-7	-
CASSQDQRRDADTQYF	TGTGCCAGCAGCCAAGATCAGCGGAGGGATGCAGATACGCAGTATTTT	-	TRBV4-2	TRBJ2-3	-